This T cell receptor beta chain originates from a study of OX40 agonist ivuxolimab in advanced cancers. Study findings and constraints: Which antigen the expanded peripheral T cells recognized is unknown. Doses of 0.1 to 3.0 mg/kg were accompanied by clonal expansion of CD4+ and CD8+ blood T cells by week 6.

Here immunoSEQ multiplex PCR was the method, and the copy in TCRdb shows in-frame clones only, minus some. The profile covers 60,000 to 85,000 clones, with 90% appearing a single time and 0.3% to 0.45% taken by the ten largest. The sampling schedule covered blood at baseline, cycle 4 day 1, and cycle 7 day 1. For this clone: The target antigen is unknown.

Germline lookup yields CDR1 MRHNA and CDR2 SNTAGT. This CDR3 region has 13 residues. With 7 bases removed from V and 4 bases from J, the gap between germline ends came to 13 bases. Sequencing used CD4+ or CD8+ T cells sorted from blood, obtained in a trial of the OX40 agonist ivuxolimab. The chain couples TRBV6-4 to TRBJ1-2; D is perhaps TRBD1 (6 bases). This clonotype was sampled from an adult with an advanced solid tumor such as melanoma, head and neck, liver or kidney cancer. The CDR3 nucleotides read TGTGCCAGCACTTTGACAGGCGTCTATGGCTACACCTTC. It yields the protein CASTLTGVYGYTF.